There are a few counts of the clone carrying this T cell receptor beta chain. Its antigen is unknown. The data are from a study of T-cell memory formation after mild COVID-19. Looking at the study overall: TCR clusters showed largely donor specificity.

TCRdb ran MiXCR on the 5' RACE reads and lists one entry per CDR3 protein. The table shows some 290,000 distinct CDR3 sequences, with 15% to 20% occurring only once. The study, taken as a whole, reports: Contracting CD4+ clones sat mainly in CM and EM; CD8+ in EMRA. In second-wave clones peaking day 37, SARS-CoV-2 specificity remained unconfirmed. Clones contracting day 15 to 85 were balanced CD4/CD8; later expanders leaned CD4+.

The clonotype comes from a man aged 18 to 29 who had mild COVID-19 (a few samples of this study predate the infection). Cell type and time point are not known. Sequencing was performed on PBMCs or a T cell subset sorted from them (not recorded which).

The DNA of the CDR3 is TGCGCCAGCAGCCATCCACAAAGGACAGATCTCGGGGAAAAACTGTTTTTT. This codes for CASSHPQRTDLGEKLFF. This sequence joins TRBV4-1 and TRBJ1-4, with D maybe TRBD1 (6 bases). Germline lookup yields CDR1 MGHRA and CDR2 YSYEKL. Trimming removed 3 bases from V and 8 bases from J, with 22 bases in between. CDR3 size: 17 residues.